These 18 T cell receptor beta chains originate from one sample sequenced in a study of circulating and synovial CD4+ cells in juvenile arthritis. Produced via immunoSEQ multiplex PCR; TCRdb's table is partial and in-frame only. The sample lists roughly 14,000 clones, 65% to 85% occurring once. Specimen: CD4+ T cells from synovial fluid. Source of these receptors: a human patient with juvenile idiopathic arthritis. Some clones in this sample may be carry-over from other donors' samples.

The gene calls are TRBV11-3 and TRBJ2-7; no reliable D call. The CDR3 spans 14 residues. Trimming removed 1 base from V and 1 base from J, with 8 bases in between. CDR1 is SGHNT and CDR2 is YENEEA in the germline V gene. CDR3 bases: TGTGCCAGCAGCTTAGGCCCGGTTTCCTACGAGCAGTACTTC. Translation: CASSLGPVSYEQYF. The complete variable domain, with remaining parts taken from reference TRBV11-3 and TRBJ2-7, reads EAGVVQSPRYKIIEKKQPVAFWCNPISGHNTLYWYLQNLGQGPELLIRYENEEAVDDSQLPKDRFSAERLKGVDSTLKIQPAELGDSAVYLCASSLGPVSYEQYFGPGTRLTVT.

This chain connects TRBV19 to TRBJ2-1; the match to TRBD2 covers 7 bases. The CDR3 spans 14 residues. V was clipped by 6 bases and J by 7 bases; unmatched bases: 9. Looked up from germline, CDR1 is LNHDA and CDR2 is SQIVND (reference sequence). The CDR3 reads CASRFGGGWNEQFF. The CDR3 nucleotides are TGTGCCAGTAGGTTTGGGGGGGGGTGGAATGAGCAGTTCTTC.

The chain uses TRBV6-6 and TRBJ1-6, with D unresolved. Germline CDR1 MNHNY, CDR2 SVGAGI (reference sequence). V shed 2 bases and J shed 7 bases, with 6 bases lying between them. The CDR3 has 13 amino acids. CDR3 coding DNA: TGTGCCAGCAGTTACAACGGGAATTCACCCCTCCACTTT. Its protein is CASSYNGNSPLHF.

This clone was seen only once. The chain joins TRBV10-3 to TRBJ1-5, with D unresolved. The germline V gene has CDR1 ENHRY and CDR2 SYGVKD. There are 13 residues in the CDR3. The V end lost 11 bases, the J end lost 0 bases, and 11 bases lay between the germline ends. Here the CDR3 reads CAVLRYSNQPQHF. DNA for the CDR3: TGTGCCGTTCTCAGGTATAGCAATCAGCCCCAGCATTTT.

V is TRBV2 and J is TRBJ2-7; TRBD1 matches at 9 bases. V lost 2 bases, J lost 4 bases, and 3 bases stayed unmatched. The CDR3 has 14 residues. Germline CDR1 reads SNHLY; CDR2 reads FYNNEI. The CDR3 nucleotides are TGTGCCAGCAGTGAAAACAGGGGGCCTTACGAGCAGTACTTC. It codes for CASSENRGPYEQYF.

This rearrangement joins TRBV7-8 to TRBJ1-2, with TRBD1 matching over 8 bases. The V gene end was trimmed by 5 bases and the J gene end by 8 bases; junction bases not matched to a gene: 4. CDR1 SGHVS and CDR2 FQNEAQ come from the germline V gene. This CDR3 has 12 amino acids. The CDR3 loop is CASSEQGGGYTF. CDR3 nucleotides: TGTGCCAGCAGCGAACAGGGGGGCGGCTACACCTTC.

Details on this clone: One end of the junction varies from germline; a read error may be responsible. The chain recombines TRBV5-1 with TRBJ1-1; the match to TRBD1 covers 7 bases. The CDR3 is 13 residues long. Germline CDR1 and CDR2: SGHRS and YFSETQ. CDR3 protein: CASTLTGRTEAFF. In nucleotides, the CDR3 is TGCGCCAGCACCTTGACAGGGAGAACTGAAGCTTTCTTT.

DNA of the CDR3: TGTGCCAGCAGCCCTCAACAGGACATGAACACTGAAGCTTTCTTT. It is translated as CASSPQQDMNTEAFF. The chain joins TRBV2 to TRBJ1-1; the D gene is possibly TRBD1 (5 bases). The V gene lost 6 bases and the J gene lost 0 bases, with 14 bases spanning the gap. There are 15 residues in the CDR3. The V gene's germline CDR1 is SNHLY and CDR2 FYNNEI.

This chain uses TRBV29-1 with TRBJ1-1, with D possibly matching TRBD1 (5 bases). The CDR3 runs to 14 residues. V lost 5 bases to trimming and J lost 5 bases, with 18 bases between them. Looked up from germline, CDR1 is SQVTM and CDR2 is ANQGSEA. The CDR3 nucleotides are TGCAGCGTTCCATCAGGGCCCTCTAAGACTGAAGCTTTCTTT. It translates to CSVPSGPSKTEAFF.

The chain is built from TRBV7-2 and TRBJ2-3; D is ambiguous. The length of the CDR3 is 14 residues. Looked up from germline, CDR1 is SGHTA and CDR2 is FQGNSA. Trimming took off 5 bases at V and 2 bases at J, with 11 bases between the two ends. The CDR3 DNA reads TGTGCCAGCAGCCCCGTCCACTTCACAGATACGCAGTATTTT. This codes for CASSPVHFTDTQYF.

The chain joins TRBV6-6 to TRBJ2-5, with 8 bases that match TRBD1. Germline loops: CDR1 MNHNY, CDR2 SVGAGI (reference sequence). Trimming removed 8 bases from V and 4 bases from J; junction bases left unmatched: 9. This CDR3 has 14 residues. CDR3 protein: CASLSQGAPETQYF. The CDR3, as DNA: TGTGCCAGCTTATCCCAGGGGGCACCAGAGACCCAGTACTTC.

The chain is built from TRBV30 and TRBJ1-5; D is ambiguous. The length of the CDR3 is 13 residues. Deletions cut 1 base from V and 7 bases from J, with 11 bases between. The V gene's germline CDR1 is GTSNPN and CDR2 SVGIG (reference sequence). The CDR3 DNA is TGTGCCTGGAGTGGAGGGATAGACCAGCCCCAGCATTTT. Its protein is CAWSGGIDQPQHF.

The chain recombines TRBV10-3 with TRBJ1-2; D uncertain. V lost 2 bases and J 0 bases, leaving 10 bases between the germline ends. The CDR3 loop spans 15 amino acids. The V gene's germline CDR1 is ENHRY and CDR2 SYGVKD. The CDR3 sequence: CAISEEGLANYGYTF. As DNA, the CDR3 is TGTGCCATCAGTGAGGAGGGTCTAGCTAACTATGGCTACACCTTC.

The CDR3 region is CASRSLGLQDNEQFF. CDR3 in DNA: TGTGCCAGCAGGTCACTGGGACTACAGGACAATGAGCAGTTCTTC. This rearrangement joins TRBV7-3 to TRBJ2-1; 7 nucleotides agree with TRBD2. V was pared by 6 bases and J by 5 bases, with 10 bases of the junction left unmatched. This CDR3 spans 15 amino acids. Germline V gene sequence: CDR1 SGHTA, CDR2 FQGTGA.

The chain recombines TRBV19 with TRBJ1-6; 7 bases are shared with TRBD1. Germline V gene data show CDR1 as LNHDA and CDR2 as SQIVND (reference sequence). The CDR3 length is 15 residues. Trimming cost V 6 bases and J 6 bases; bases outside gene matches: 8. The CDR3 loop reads CASSPGGGPNSPLHF. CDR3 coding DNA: TGTGCCAGTAGCCCGGGAGGGGGCCCTAATTCACCCCTCCACTTT.

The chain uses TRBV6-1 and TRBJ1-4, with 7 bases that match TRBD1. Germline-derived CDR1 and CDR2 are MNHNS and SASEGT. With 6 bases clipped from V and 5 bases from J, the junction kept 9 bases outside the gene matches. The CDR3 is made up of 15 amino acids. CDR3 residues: CASSRPSGQNEKLFF. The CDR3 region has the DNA TGTGCCAGCAGCCGGCCCTCGGGACAGAATGAAAAACTGTTTTTT.

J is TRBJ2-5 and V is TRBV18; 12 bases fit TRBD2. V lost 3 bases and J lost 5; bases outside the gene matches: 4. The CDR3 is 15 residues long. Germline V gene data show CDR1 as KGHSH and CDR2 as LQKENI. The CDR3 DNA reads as TGTGCCAGCTCACCTCTCGGGACTAGCGGGGAGACCCAGTACTTC. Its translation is CASSPLGTSGETQYF.

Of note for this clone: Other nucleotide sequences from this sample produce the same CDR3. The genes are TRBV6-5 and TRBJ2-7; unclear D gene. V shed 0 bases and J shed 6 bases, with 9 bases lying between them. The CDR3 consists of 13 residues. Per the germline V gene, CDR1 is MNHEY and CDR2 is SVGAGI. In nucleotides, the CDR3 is TGTGCCAGCAGTTACTCGACAATTGGCGAGCAGTACTTC. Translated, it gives CASSYSTIGEQYF.